What follows describes a single T cell receptor beta chain. Its specificity is unknown. The data derive from a study of T-cell reconstitution after alpha-beta-depleted transplantation in children. V shed 2 bases, J shed 0 bases, and the junction held 8 bases outside the gene matches. Germline CDR1 is LNHDA and CDR2 is SQIVND (reference sequence). CDR3 length: 18 amino acids. A library of TCRbeta sequences, prepared with unique molecular identifiers, was generated. TCRdb recomputed calls from the PCR reads with MiXCR, one row per CDR3 protein. This table holds over 100,000 distinct CDR3 sequences, about 6.8% found once. Findings and caveats of the study: Expanded graft clones, several hundred of them, were reportedly the source of alpha-beta T cells about two months after transplant.

This receptor was taken from a boy aged 2 to 9 with acute lymphoblastic leukemia, due to receive a stem cell transplant. The chain combines TRBV19 with TRBJ2-3, with 10 bases aligning to TRBD2. Source: PBMCs, taken before TCRalphabeta/CD19-depleted stem cell transplant. In nucleotides, the CDR3 is TGTGCCAGTAGTATATCCAGCGGGGGGGCCGGGAGCACAGATACGCAGTATTTT. It specifies CASSISSGGAGSTDTQYF.